What follows are 8 T cell receptor beta chains derived from one specimen sequenced in a study of beta chain bispecific antibodies for T cell cancers. Study-level results: In these mixed samples, most targeted TRBV reads derived from the leukemia cell line.

Blood mononuclear cells were expanded for approximately 3 days using either OKT3 anti-CD3 antibody or CD3/CD28 beads. These receptors' targets are unknown. TCRdb called the 5' RACE reads again in MiXCR, with one record for every CDR3 protein. The sample records 7,000 to 9,500 distinct CDR3 sequences, less than 2.5% being singletons. The sample here was T cells from a healthy donor cultured with Jurkat leukemia cells, taken from a culture containing an anti-CD19 bispecific antibody. The receptors come from a human donor in good health. Some clones in this sample may be carry-over from other donors' samples.

There are many counts of this clonotype. The rearrangement links TRBV7-3 to TRBJ2-7; the match to TRBD1 covers 7 bases. Germline V gene data show CDR1 as SGHTA and CDR2 as FQGTGA. Trimming at V came to 4 bases and at J to 2 bases, leaving 8 bases not matched to a gene. The CDR3 has 15 amino acids. In nucleotides, the CDR3 is TGTGCCAGCAGCTCGCTGGCAGGGGGTACCTACGAGCAGTACTTC. It encodes CASSSLAGGTYEQYF.

This clonotype was seen at least ten times. In DNA, the CDR3 is TGTGCCAGCAGCTTACCCCCGCGCACAGATACGCAGTATTTT. Translated, it gives CASSLPPRTDTQYF. J is TRBJ2-3 and V is TRBV7-2, with no clear D. The CDR3 covers 14 residues. Germline V gene data show CDR1 as SGHTA and CDR2 as FQGNSA. V lost 2 bases, J lost 1 base, and 7 bases lay in between.

This clonotype was found many times. The V and J genes are TRBV7-8 and TRBJ2-3; 8 bases match TRBD2. The CDR3 contains 14 residues. Germline CDR1 and CDR2: SGHVS and FQNEAQ. V lost 6 bases to trimming and J lost 5 bases; unmatched junction nucleotides: 7. The CDR3 loop is CASRPGLGEDTQYF. CDR3 nucleotides: TGTGCCAGCAGGCCGGGACTAGGTGAAGATACGCAGTATTTT.

This clonotype was counted ten times or more. The chain employs TRBV7-2 and TRBJ2-1, with 12 bases matching TRBD2. V shed 5 bases and J 12 bases; nucleotides not matched to a gene: 8. The CDR3 loop spans 14 amino acids. Germline CDR1 SGHTA, CDR2 FQGNSA. The CDR3, as DNA: TGTGCCAGCAGCCGACTAGCGGGGGCCAGGGGGCAGTTCTTC. Encoded protein: CASSRLAGARGQFF.

The sample holds many counts of this clonotype. The V and J genes are TRBV3-1 and TRBJ2-7; D is ambiguous. The CDR3 covers 11 residues. V was shortened by 2 bases and J by 3 bases, with 2 bases between the two germline ends. The germline V gene has CDR1 LGHDT and CDR2 YNNKEL (reference sequence). The CDR3 loop is CASSQHYEQYF. In DNA form, the CDR3 reads TGTGCCAGCAGCCAACACTACGAGCAGTACTTC.

This clonotype has ten or more counts. The J gene is TRBJ2-7, the V gene TRBV6-6; unclear D gene. The CDR3 length is 12 residues. CDR1 and CDR2 from the germline V gene are MNHNY and SVGAGI (reference sequence). V was clipped by 2 bases and J by 4 bases, with 6 bases between them. CDR3 in DNA: TGTGCCAGCAGTTACGGACCATACGAGCAGTACTTC. As protein: CASSYGPYEQYF.

By its share, this clonotype is medium-sized. The chain uses TRBV5-1 and TRBJ2-5; D gene ambiguous. V was pared by 4 bases and J by 10 bases, with 17 bases between. This CDR3 comprises 13 residues. Germline lookup yields CDR1 SGHRS and CDR2 YFSETQ. CDR3 region: CASSPVSPRDQYF. DNA of the CDR3: TGCGCCAGCAGCCCAGTCTCCCCTCGAGACCAGTACTTC.

This clonotype showed up many times. V gene TRBV6-5 combines with J gene TRBJ2-7, with a weak D call TRBD1 (6 bases). There are 15 residues in the CDR3. Germline-derived CDR1 and CDR2 are MNHEY and SVGAGI. V gave up 2 bases and J gave up 0 bases, with 11 bases separating them. Written as DNA, the CDR3 is TGTGCCAGCAGTTACGGGACACACGGCTCCTACGAGCAGTACTTC. Amino acid sequence: CASSYGTHGSYEQYF.